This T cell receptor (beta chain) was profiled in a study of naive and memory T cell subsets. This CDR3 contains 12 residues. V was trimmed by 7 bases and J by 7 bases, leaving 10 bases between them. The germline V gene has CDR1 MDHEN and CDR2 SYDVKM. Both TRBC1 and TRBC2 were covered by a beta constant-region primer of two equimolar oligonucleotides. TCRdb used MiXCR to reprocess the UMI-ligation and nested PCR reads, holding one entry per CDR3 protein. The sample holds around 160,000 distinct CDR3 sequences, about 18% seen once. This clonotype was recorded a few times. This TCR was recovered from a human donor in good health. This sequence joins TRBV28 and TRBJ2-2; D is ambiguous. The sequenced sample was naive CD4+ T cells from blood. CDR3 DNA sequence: TGTGCCAGCAAGAGCGTCGACGGGGAGCTGTTTTTT. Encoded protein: CASKSVDGELFF.